The TCR beta chain described here comes from a study of T cells in Graves' hyperthyroidism and ophthalmopathy. Template material for amplifying TCR beta CDR3 regions consisted of RNA transcripts. A set of HTBI primers served as the primers for a first-round RT-PCR of the TCR CDR3. TCRdb redid the calling of the multiplex PCR reads with MiXCR, one entry per CDR3 protein. The profile covers roughly 740,000 distinct CDR3 sequences, with 16% appearing a single time and approximately 8% taken by the ten largest. No ophthalmopathy progression within 18 months constituted stable Graves' hyperthyroidism. Hyperthyroidism had been newly diagnosed in patients aged 18 to 65, and its duration was under 2 months. Study observations and caveats: The model identified upcoming ophthalmopathy a median about six months ahead of onset.

The CDR3 has 14 residues. Losses at the gene ends were 5 bases for V and 1 base for J; bases not matched to a gene: 4. This clonotype was seen only a few times. Its antigen remains unknown. Sequencing was carried out using blood. This rearrangement joins TRBV12-3 or TRBV12-4 to TRBJ1-2; TRBD1 matches 7 bases. This sequence was found in a man between 18 and 29 years old with Graves' hyperthyroidism. The CDR3 DNA sequence: TGTGCCAGCAGTCAGGGACAGATTAACTATGGCTACACCTTC. It codes for CASSQGQINYGYTF.